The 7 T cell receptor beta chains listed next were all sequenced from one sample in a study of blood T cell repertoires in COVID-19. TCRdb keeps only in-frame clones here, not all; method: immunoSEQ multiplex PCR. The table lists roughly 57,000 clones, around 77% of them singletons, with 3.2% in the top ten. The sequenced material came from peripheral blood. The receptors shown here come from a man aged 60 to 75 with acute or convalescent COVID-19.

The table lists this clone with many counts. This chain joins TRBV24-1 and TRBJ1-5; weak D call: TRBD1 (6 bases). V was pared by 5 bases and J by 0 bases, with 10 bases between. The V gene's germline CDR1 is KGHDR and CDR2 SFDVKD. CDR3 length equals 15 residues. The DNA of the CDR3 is TGTGCCACCAGTGGAGGGGGAGATAGCAATCAGCCCCAGCATTTT. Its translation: CATSGGGDSNQPQHF.

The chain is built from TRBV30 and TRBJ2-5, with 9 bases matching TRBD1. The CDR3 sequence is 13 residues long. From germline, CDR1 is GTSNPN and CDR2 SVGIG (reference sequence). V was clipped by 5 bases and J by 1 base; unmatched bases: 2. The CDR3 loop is CAWGTGSQETQYF. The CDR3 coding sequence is TGTGCCTGGGGGACAGGGTCCCAAGAGACCCAGTACTTC. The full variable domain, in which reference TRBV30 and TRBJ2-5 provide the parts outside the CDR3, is SQTIHQWPATLVQPVGSPLSLECTVEGTSNPNLYWYRQAAGRGLQLLFYSVGIGQISSEVPQNLSASRPQDRQFILSSKKLLLSDSGFYLCAWGTGSQETQYFGPGTRLLVL.

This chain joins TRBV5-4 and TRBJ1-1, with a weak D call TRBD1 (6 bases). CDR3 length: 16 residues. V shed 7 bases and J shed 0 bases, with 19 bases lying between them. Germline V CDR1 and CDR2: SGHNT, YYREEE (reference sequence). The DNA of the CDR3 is TGTGCCAGCCAACCGTCGGGGGGCTGGATGAACACTGAAGCTTTCTTT. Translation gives CASQPSGGWMNTEAFF. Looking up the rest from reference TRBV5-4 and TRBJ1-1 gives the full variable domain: ETGVTQSPTHLIKTRGQQVTLRCSSQSGHNTVSWYQQALGQGPQFIFQYYREEENGRGNFPPRFSGLQFPNYSSELNVNALELDDSALYLCASQPSGGWMNTEAFFGQGTRLTVV.

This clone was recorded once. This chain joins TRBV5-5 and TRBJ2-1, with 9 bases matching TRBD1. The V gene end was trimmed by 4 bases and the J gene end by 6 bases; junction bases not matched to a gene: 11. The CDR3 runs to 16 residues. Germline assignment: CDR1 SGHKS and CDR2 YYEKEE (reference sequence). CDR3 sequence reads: CASSRDRGREFNEQFF. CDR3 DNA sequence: TGTGCCAGCAGCCGTGACAGGGGGAGGGAATTCAATGAGCAGTTCTTC.

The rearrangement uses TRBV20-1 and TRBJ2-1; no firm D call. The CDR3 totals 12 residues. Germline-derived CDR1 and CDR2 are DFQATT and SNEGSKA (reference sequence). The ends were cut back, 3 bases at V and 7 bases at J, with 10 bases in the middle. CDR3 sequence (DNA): TGCAGTGCTAGTGAGGCGGAAAATGAGCAGTTCTTC. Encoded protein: CSASEAENEQFF.

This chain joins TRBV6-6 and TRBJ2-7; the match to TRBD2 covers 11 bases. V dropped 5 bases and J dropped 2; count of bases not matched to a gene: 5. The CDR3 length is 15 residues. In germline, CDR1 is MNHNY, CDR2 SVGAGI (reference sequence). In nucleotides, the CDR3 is TGTGCCAGCAGTAAACTAGCGGGGGTTGCCTACGAGCAGTACTTC. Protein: CASSKLAGVAYEQYF.

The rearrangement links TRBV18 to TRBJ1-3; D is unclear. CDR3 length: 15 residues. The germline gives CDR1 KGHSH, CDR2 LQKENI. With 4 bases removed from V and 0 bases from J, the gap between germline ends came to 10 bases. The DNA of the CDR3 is TGTGCCAGCTCACGCTCCGGAGACTCTGGAAACACCATATATTTT. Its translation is CASSRSGDSGNTIYF.